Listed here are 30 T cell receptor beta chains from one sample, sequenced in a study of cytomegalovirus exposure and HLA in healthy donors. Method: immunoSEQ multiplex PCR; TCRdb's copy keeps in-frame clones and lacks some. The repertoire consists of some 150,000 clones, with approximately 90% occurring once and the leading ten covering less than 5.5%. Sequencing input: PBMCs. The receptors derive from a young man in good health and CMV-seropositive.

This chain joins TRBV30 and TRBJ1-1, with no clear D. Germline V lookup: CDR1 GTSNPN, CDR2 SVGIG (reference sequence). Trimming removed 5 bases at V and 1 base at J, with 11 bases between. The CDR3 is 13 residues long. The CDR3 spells CAWSRTWNTEAFF. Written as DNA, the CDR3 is TGTGCCTGGTCCCGGACTTGGAACACTGAAGCTTTCTTT. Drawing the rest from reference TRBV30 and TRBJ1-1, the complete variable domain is SQTIHQWPATLVQPVGSPLSLECTVEGTSNPNLYWYRQAAGRGLQLLFYSVGIGQISSEVPQNLSASRPQDRQFILSSKKLLLSDSGFYLCAWSRTWNTEAFFGQGTRLTVV.

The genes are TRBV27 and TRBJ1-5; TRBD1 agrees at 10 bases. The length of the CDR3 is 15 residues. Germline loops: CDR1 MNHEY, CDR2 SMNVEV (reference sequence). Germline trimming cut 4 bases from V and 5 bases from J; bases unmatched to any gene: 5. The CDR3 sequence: CASSSSTGGHQPQHF. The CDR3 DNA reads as TGTGCCAGCAGTTCCTCGACAGGGGGCCATCAGCCCCAGCATTTT.

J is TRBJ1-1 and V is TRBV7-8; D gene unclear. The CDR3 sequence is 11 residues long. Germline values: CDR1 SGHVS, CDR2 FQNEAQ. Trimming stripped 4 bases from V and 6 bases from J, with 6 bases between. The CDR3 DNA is TGTGCCAGCAGCTCGGTCTCTGAAGCTTTCTTT. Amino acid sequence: CASSSVSEAFF.

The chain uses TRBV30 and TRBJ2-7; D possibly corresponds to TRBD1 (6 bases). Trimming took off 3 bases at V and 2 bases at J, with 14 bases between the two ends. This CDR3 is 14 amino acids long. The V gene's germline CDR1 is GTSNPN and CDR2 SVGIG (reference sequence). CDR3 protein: CAWSPRQATYEQYF. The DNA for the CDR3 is TGTGCCTGGAGCCCTCGACAGGCGACCTACGAGCAGTACTTC.

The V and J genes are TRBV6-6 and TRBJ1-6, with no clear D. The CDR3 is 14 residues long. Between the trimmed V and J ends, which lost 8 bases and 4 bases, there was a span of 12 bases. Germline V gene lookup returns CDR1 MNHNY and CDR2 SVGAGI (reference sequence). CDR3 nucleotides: TGTGCCAGCGTAAGAGGGCCGTATAATTCACCCCTCCACTTT. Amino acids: CASVRGPYNSPLHF.

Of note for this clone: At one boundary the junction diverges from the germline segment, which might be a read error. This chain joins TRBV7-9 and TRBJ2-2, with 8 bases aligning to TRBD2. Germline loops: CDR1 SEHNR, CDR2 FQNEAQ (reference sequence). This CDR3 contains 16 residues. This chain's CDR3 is CASTLEAGGFTGELFF. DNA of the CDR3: TGTGCCAGCACCTTAGAGGCGGGAGGATTCACCGGGGAGCTGTTTTTT.

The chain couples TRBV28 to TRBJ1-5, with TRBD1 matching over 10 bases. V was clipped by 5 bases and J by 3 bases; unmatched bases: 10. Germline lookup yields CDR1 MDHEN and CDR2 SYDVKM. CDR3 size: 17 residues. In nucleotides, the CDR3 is TGTGCCAGCAGTACCTACGACAGGGGGCCCGACAATCAGCCCCAGCATTTT. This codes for CASSTYDRGPDNQPQHF. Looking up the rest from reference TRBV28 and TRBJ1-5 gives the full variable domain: DVKVTQSSRYLVKRTGEKVFLECVQDMDHENMFWYRQDPGLGLRLIYFSYDVKMKEKGDIPEGYSVSREKKERFSLILESASTNQTSMYLCASSTYDRGPDNQPQHFGDGTRLSIL.

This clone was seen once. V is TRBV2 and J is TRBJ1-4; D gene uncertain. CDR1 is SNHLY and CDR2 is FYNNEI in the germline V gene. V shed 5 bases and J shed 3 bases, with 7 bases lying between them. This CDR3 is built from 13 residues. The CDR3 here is CASSPFPNEKLFF. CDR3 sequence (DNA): TGTGCCAGCAGTCCGTTCCCTAATGAAAAACTGTTTTTT.

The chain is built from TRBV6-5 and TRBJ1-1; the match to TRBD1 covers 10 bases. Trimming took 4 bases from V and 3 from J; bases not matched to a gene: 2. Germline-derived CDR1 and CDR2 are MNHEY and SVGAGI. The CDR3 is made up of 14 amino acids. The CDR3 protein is CASSWDRGDTEAFF. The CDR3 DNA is TGTGCCAGCAGTTGGGACAGGGGAGACACTGAAGCTTTCTTT.

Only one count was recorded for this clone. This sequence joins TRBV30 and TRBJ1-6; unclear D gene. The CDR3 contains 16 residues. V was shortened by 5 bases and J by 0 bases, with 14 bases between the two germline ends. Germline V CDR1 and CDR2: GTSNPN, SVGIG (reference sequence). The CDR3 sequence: CAWASGVSSYNSPLHF. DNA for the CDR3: TGTGCCTGGGCCTCCGGTGTAAGCTCCTATAATTCACCCCTCCACTTT.

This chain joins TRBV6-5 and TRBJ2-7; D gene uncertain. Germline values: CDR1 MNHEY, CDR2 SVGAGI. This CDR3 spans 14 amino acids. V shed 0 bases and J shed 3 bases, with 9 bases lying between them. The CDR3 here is CASSYSSPGYEQYF. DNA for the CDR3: TGTGCCAGCAGTTACTCGTCCCCGGGCTACGAGCAGTACTTC.

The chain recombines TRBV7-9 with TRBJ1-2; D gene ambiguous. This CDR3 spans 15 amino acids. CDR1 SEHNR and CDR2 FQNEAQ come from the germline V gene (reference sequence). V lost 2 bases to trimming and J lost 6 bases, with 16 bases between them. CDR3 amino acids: CASSLNGHPGDGYTF. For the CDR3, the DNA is TGTGCCAGCAGCTTAAATGGCCACCCCGGGGATGGCTACACCTTC.

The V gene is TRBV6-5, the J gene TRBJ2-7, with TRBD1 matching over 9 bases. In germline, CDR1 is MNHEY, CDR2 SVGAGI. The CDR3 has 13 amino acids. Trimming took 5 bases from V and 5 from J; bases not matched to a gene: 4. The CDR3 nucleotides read TGTGCCAGCAGTGAAACAGGGGGCCACGAGCAGTACTTC. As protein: CASSETGGHEQYF.

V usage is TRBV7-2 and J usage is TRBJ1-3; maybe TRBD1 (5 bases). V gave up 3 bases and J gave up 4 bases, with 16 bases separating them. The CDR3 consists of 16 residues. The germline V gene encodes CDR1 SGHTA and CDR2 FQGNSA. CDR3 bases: TGTGCCAGCAGCTTGGGGGGTTACCTATCCGGAAACACCATATATTTT. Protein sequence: CASSLGGYLSGNTIYF.

CDR3 sequence (DNA): TGCGCCAGCAGCTTCGCAGGGGCTGGGGCCAACGTCCTGACTTTC. This encodes CASSFAGAGANVLTF. The rearrangement uses TRBV5-1 and TRBJ2-6; D might be TRBD1 (6 bases). Germline V gene sequence: CDR1 SGHRS, CDR2 YFSETQ. This CDR3 is 15 amino acids long. V was cut by 2 bases and J by 2 bases, with 8 bases left in between.

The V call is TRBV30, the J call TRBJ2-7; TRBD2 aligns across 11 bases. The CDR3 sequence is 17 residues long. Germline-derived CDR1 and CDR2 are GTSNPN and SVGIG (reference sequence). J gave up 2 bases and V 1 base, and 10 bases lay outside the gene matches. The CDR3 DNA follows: TGTGCCTGGAGTGGTTCACGTGGGACTAGCGGAACCTACGAGCAGTACTTC. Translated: CAWSGSRGTSGTYEQYF.

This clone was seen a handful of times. CDR3 protein: CAWSLMNQPQHF. CDR3 in DNA: TGTGCCTGGAGTCTTATGAATCAGCCCCAGCATTTT. The chain joins TRBV30 to TRBJ1-5; D not certain. CDR1 GTSNPN and CDR2 SVGIG come from the germline V gene (reference sequence). The CDR3 spans 12 residues. Trimming stripped 2 bases from V and 4 bases from J, with 6 bases between.

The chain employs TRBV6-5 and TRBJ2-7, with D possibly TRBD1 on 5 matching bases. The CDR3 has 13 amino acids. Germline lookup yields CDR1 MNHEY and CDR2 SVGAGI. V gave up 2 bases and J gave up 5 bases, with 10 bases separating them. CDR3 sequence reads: CASSYRGLNEQYF. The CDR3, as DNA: TGTGCCAGCAGTTACAGGGGCCTCAACGAGCAGTACTTC.

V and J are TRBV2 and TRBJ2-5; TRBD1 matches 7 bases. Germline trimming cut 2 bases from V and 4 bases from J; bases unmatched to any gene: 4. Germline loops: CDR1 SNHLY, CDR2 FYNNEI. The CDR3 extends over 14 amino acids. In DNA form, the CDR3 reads TGTGCCAGCAGTGAACAGGGGGTTGGAGAGACCCAGTACTTC. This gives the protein CASSEQGVGETQYF.

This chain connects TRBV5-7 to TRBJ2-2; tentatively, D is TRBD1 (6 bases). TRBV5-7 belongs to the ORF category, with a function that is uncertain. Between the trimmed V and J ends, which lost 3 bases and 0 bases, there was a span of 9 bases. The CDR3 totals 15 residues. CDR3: CASSSDSPNTGELFF. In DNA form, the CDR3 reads TGTGCCAGCAGCTCGGACAGCCCGAACACCGGGGAGCTGTTTTTT.

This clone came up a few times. The CDR3 DNA follows: TGTGCCTGGAGTGTACACGGGAACGGCTACACCTTC. It encodes CAWSVHGNGYTF. The V gene is TRBV30, the J gene TRBJ1-2, with D uncertain. CDR1 is GTSNPN, CDR2 SVGIG, per germline (reference sequence). V lost 0 bases and J 8 bases, leaving 10 bases between the germline ends. This CDR3 spans 12 amino acids.

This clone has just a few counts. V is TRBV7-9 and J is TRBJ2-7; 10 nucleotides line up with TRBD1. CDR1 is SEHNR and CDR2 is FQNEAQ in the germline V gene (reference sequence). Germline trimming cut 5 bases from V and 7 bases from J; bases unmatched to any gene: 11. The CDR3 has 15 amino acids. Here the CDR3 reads CASSEPGQGLREQYF. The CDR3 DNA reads TGTGCCAGCAGCGAACCGGGACAGGGGCTTAGGGAGCAGTACTTC.

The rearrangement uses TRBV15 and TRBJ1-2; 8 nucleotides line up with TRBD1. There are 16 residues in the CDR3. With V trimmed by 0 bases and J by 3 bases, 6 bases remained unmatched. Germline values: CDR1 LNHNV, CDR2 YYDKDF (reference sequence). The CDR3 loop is CATSRDWDRRDYGYTF. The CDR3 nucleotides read TGTGCCACCAGCAGAGATTGGGACAGGAGGGACTATGGCTACACCTTC.

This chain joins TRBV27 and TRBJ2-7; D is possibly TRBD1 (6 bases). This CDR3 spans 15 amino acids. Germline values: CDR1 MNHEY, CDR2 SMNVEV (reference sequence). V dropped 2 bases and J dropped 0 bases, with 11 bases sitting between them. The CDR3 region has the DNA TGTGCCAGCAGTTTAGCCCAGGACAGCTCCTACGAGCAGTACTTC. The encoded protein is CASSLAQDSSYEQYF.

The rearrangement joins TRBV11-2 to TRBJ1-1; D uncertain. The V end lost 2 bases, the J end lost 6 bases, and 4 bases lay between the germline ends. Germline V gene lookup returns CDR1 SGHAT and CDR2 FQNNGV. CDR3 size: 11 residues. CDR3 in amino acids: CASSLISEAFF. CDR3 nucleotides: TGTGCCAGCAGCTTAATCTCTGAAGCTTTCTTT. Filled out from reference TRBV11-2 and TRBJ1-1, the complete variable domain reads EAGVAQSPRYKIIEKRQSVAFWCNPISGHATLYWYQQILGQGPKLLIQFQNNGVVDDSQLPKDRFSAERLKGVDSTLKIQPAKLEDSAVYLCASSLISEAFFGQGTRLTVV.

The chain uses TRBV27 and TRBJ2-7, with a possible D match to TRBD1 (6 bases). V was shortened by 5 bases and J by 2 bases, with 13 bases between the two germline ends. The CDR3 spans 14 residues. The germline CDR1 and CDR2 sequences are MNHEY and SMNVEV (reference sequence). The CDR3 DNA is TGTGCCAGCAGTGTGAACAGGGCCCCCTACGAGCAGTACTTC. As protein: CASSVNRAPYEQYF.

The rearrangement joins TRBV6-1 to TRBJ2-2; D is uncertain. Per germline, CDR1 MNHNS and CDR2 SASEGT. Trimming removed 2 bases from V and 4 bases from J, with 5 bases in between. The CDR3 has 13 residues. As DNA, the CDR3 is TGTGCCAGCAGTGAAATCCGCACCGGGGAGCTGTTTTTT. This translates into CASSEIRTGELFF.

The CDR3 protein is CASSLDWSSYNEQFF. The CDR3 DNA reads TGTGCCAGCAGCCTAGACTGGAGCTCCTACAATGAGCAGTTCTTC. V is TRBV5-4 and J is TRBJ2-1; no firm D call. Germline lookup yields CDR1 SGHNT and CDR2 YYREEE (reference sequence). V lost 4 bases, J lost 0 bases, and 11 bases lay in between. This CDR3 is 15 amino acids long.

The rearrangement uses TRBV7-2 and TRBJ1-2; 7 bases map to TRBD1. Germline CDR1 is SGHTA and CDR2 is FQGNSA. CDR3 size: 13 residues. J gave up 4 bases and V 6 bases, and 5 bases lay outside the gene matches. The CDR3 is CASSPQGIYGYTF. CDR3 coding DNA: TGTGCCAGCAGTCCACAGGGGATCTATGGCTACACCTTC.

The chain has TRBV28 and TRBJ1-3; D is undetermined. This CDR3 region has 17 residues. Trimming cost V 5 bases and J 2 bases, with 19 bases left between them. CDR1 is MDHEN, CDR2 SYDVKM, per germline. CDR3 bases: TGTGCCAGCAGTAGTATAACAGCCGCAGCAGCTGGAAACACCATATATTTT. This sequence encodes CASSSITAAAAGNTIYF.